The 3 T cell receptor beta chains below were found in one sample sequenced in a study of response to subunit inactivated influenza vaccine (dated by TCRdb to between 2018 and 2020). Receptor amplification or capture employed RT-PCR. Instrument used: Illumina HiSeq 2500. TCRdb reran the public reads through fastp at Q25 and MiXCR, keeping productive beta chains. When rows share a CDR3 protein, they turn into one entry using the most common DNA and genes. This sample has about 620,000 distinct CDR3 sequences in its table, and approximately 12% of those were observed once. The leading ten clones occupy 9.5% to 13% of the sample. The specimen comprised PBMCs from blood, sampled on the day of vaccination. These receptors came from a man aged 45-60 years who received an inactivated influenza vaccine. Donor details come from another sample of the same person, matched by shared clones.

The rearrangement links TRBV20-1 to TRBJ1-1; D is ambiguous. V gave up 0 bases and J gave up 1 base, with 9 bases separating them. The V gene's germline CDR1 is DFQATT and CDR2 SNEGSKA (reference sequence). The CDR3 contains 14 residues. CDR3 residues: CSARDWPGNTEAFF. The CDR3 DNA is TGCAGTGCTAGAGACTGGCCTGGGAACACTGAAGCTTTCTTT.

This clonotype was seen many times. The rearrangement joins TRBV7-3 to TRBJ2-2, with 10 bases matching TRBD1. V lost 0 bases, J lost 3 bases, and 1 base stayed unmatched. Germline assignment: CDR1 SGHTA and CDR2 FQGTGA. The CDR3 extends over 16 amino acids. CDR3 nucleotide sequence: TGTGCCAGCAGCTTAACCGGGACAGGGGACACCGGGGAGCTGTTTTTT. Translating gives CASSLTGTGDTGELFF.

This clonotype showed up many times. The chain uses TRBV27 and TRBJ2-3, with 9 bases aligning to TRBD2. The V segment lost 3 bases and the J segment 0 bases; nucleotides outside the gene matches: 4. The CDR3 is made up of 16 amino acids. Germline assignment: CDR1 MNHEY and CDR2 SMNVEV (reference sequence). CDR3 region: CASSLTSGLSTDTQYF. As DNA, the CDR3 is TGTGCCAGCAGTTTGACTAGCGGCCTGAGCACAGATACGCAGTATTTT.